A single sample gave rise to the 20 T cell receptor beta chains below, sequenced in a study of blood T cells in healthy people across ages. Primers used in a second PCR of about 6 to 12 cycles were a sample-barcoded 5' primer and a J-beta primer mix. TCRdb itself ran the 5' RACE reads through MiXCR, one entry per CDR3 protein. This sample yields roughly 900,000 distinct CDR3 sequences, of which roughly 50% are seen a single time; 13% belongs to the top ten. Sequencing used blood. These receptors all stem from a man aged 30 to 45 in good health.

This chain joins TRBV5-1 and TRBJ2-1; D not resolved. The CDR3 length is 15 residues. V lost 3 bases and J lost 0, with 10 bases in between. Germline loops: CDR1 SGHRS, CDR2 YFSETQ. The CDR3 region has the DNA TGCGCCAGCAGCTCCTTGACATCCTCCTACAATGAGCAGTTCTTC. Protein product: CASSSLTSSYNEQFF.

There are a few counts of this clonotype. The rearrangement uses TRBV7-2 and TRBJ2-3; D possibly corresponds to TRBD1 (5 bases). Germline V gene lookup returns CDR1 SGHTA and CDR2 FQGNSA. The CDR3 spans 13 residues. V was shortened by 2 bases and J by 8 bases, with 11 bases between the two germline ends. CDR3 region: CASSLSSQGTQYF. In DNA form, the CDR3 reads TGTGCCAGCAGCTTATCGTCCCAGGGTACGCAGTATTTT.

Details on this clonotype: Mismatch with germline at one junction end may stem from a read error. CDR3 in amino acids: CSVEGSPHDSFPSYGQYF. DNA for the CDR3: TGCAGCGTTGAAGGGAGCCCCCACGACAGCTTTCCCTCCTACGGGCAGTACTTC. The J gene is TRBJ2-7, the V gene TRBV29-1, with a possible D match to TRBD1 (5 bases). From germline, CDR1 is SQVTM and CDR2 ANQGSEA. The CDR3 has 18 residues.

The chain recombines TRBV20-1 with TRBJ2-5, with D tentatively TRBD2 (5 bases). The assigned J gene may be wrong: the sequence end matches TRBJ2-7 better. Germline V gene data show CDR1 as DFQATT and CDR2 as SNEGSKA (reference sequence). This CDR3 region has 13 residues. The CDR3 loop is CSARDRGWDEQYF. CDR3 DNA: TGCAGTGCTAGAGATCGGGGATGGGACGAGCAGTACTTC.

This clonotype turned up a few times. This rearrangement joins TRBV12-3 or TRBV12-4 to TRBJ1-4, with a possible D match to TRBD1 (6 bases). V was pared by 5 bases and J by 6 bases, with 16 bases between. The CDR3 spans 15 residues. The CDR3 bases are TGTGCCAGCAGTGGTCCACAGGGTCCCGATGAAAAACTGTTTTTT. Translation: CASSGPQGPDEKLFF.

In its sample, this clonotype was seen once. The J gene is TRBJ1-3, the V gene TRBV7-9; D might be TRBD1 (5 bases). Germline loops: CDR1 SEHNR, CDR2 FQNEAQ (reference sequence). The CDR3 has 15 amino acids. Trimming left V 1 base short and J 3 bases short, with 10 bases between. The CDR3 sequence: CASSLDLGHGNTIYF. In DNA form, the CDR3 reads TGTGCCAGCAGCTTAGATCTGGGGCATGGAAACACCATATATTTT.

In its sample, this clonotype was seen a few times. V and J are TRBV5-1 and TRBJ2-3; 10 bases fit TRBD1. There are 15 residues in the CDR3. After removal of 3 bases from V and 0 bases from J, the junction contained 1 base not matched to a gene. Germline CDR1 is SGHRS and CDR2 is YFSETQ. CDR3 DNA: TGCGCCAGCAGCTCGGACAGGGGGAGCACAGATACGCAGTATTTT. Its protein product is CASSSDRGSTDTQYF. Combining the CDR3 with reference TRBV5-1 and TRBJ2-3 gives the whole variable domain KAGVTQTPRYLIKTRGQQVTLSCSPISGHRSVSWYQQTPGQGLQFLFEYFSETQRNKGNFPGRFSGRQFSNSRSEMNVSTLELGDSALYLCASSSDRGSTDTQYFGPGTRLTVL.

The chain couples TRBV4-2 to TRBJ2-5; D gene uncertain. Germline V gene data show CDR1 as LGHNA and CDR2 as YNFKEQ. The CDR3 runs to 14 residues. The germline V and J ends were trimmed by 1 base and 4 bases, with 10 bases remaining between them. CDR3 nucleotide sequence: TGTGCCAGCAGCCAAGGATCGTGGTTAGAGACCCAGTACTTC. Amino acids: CASSQGSWLETQYF.

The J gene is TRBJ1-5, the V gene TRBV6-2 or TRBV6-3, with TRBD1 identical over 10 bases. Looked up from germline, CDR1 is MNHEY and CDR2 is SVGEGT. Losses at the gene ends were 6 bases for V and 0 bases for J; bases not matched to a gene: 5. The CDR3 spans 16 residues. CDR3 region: CASRGQGDDSNQPQHF. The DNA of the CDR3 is TGTGCCAGCAGAGGACAGGGGGATGATAGCAATCAGCCCCAGCATTTT.

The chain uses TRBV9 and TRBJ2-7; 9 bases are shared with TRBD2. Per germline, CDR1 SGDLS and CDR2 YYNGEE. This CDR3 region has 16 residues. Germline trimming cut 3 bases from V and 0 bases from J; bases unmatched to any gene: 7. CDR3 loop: CASSERAGGSSYEQYF. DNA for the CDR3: TGTGCCAGCAGCGAGCGAGCGGGGGGAAGCTCCTACGAGCAGTACTTC.

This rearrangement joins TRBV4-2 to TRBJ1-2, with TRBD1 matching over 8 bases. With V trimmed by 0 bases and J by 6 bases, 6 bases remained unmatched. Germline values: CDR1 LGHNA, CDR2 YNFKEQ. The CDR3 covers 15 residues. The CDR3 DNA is TGTGCCAGCAGCCAAGAGGACAGGGACTCTAATGGCTACACCTTC. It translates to CASSQEDRDSNGYTF.

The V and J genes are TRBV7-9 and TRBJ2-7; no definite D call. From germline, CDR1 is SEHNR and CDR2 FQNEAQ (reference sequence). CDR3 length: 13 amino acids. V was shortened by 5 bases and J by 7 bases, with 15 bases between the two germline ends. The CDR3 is CASSPGVYWEQYF. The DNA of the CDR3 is TGTGCCAGCAGCCCCGGAGTTTACTGGGAGCAGTACTTC.

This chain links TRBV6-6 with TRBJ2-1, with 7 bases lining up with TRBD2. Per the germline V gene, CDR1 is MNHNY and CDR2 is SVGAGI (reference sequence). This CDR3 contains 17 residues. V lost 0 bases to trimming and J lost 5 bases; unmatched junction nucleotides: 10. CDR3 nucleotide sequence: TGTGCCAGCAGTTACTCAAACGGGAGGATGAGAAACAATGAGCAGTTCTTC. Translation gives CASSYSNGRMRNNEQFF.

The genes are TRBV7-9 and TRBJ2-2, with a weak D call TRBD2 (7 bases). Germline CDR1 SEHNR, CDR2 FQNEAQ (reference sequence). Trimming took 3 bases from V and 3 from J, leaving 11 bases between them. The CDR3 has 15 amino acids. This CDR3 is CASSFRGGDTGELFF. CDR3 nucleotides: TGTGCCAGCAGCTTCAGAGGGGGGGACACCGGGGAGCTGTTTTTT.

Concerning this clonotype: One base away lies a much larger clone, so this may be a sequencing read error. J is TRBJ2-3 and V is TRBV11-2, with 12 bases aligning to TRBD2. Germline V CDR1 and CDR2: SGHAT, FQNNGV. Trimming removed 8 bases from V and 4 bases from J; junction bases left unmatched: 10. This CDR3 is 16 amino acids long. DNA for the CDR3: TGTGCCAGCGGGAAGACTAGCGGGGGATTCGCAGATACGCAGTATTTT. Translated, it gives CASGKTSGGFADTQYF. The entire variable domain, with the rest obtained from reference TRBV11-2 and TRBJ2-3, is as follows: EAGVAQSPRYKIIEKRQSVAFWCNPISGHATLYWYQQILGQGPKLLIQFQNNGVVDDSQLPKDRFSAERLKGVDSTLKIQPAKLEDSAVYLCASGKTSGGFADTQYFGPGTRLTVL.

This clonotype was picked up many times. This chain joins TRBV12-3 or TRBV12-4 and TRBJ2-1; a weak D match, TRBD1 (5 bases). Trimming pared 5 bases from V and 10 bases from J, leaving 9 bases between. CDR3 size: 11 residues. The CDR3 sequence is CASSQGSEQFF. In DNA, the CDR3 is TGTGCCAGCAGTCAGGGTTCGGAGCAGTTCTTC.

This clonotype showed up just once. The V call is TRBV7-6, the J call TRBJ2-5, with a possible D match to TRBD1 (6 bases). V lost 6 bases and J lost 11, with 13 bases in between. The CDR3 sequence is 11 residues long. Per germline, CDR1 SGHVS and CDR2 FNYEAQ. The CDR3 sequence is CASSHWGPQYF. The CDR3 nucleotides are TGTGCCAGCAGTCACTGGGGGCCTCAGTACTTC.

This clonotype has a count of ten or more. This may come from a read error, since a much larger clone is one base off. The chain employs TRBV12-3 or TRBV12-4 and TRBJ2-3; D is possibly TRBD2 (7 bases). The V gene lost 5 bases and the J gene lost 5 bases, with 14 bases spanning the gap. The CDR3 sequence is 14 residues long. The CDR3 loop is CASSVGGAGDTQYF. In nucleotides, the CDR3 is TGTGCCAGCAGTGTTGGGGGGGCCGGAGATACGCAGTATTTT.

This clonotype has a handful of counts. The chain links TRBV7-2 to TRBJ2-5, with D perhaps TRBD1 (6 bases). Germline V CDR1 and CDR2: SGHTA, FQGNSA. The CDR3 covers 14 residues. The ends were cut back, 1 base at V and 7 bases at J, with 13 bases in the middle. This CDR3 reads CASSLDREDRTQYF. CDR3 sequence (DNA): TGTGCCAGCAGCTTAGACAGGGAAGATCGGACCCAGTACTTC.

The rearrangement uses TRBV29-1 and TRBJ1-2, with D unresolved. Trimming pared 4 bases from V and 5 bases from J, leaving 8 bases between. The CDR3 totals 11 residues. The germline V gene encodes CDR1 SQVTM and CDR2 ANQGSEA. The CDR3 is CSVARQYGYTF. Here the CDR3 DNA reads TGCAGCGTTGCTAGGCAGTATGGCTACACCTTC.